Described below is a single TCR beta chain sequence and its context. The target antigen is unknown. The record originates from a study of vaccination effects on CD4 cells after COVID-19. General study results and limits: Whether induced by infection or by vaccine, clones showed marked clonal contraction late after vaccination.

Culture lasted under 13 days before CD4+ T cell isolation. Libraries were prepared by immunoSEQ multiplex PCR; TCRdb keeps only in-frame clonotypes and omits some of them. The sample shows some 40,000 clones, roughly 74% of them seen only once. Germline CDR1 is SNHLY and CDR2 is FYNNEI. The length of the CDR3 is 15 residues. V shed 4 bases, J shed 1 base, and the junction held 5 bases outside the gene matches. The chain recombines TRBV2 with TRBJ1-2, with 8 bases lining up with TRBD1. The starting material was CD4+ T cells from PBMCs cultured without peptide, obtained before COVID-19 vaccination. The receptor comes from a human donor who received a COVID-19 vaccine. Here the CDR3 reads CASSVGQGFNYGYTF. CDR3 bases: TGTGCCAGCAGTGTAGGACAGGGTTTTAACTATGGCTACACCTTC.